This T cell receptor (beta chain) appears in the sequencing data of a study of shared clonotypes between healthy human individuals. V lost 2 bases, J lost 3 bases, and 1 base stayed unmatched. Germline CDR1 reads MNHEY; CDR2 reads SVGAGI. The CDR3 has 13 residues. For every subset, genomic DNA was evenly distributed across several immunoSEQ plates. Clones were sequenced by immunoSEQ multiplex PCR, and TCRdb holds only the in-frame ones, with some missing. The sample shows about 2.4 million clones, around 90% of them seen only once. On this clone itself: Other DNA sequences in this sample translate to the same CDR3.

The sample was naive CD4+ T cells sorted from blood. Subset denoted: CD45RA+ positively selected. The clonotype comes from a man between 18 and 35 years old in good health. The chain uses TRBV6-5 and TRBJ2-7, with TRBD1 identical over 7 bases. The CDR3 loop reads CASSYRQGYEQYF. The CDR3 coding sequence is TGTGCCAGCAGTTACCGACAGGGCTACGAGCAGTACTTC.